The present TCR beta chain was sequenced within a study of blood T cell repertoires in COVID-19 (dated by TCRdb to 2020 to 2021). Regarding the complete study: Samples from collaborators originated in the United States, Italy and Spain and spanned both the acute and convalescent phases of COVID-19. Samples were obtained from the ongoing ImmuneRACE study (first 160 participants) and from roughly 1,300 subjects provided by 6 global collaborators. HLA class I and class II types, where available, came from metadata supplied by the sample provider rather than from assay-based typing. The sample metadata nearly always contained a de-identified subject ID, COVID-19 status, age in years and sex. The prospective study material was composed of cDNA or gDNA derived from T cells, B-cell-depleted T cells, or PBMCs. Subjects who had been exposed to COVID-19, were actively infected with it, or had recovered from it provided the deeply sampled blood TCRbeta repertoires that made up the dataset. The repertoires were released in a freely available public database intended as a resource for research on the immune response to SARS-CoV-2. General study outcomes and caveats: The amount of clinical and demographic metadata varied by source and participant and was provided uncurated.

Each collaborating institution followed its own protocols to collect whole blood in K2EDTA tubes. For TCRbeta analysis, collaborators shipped samples as frozen whole blood, isolated PBMCs, or DNA extracted from either of those sample types. The germline V gene (reference sequence) yields LNHNV for CDR1 and YYDKDF for CDR2. Trimming at the junction amounts to 3 bases on V and 7 bases on J, and the germline ends lie 13 bases apart. CDR3 length: 15 amino acids, cysteine to phenylalanine. Of all the DNA, just the CDR3 is kept, 45 bases in frame from base 1. The immunoSEQ Assay, a bias-controlled multiplex PCR, was used to amplify TCRbeta CDR3 regions from genomic DNA. Processing in the source paper ran as follows. Nucleated cell counts per sample were estimated from amplification of reference gene primers within the assay. To quantify the absolute abundance of each unique TCRbeta CDR3 rearrangement, sequence reads were collapsed and filtered. For each sample, productive Simpson clonality was calculated as the square root of Simpson's diversity index over productive rearrangements. This immuneACCESS table, as held by TCRdb, lists in-frame sequences with V and J called but not all clones. Of the missing ones, under half trace to an unresolved V gene in checked studies; the others have no known cause. From that table come the V and J calls and clone size; the DNA was used to work out D and trimming. The sample contains about 210,000 clones, roughly four fifths of them found a single time. Roughly 12% of the sample rests with the top ten.

Regarding this clone: The antigen this receptor binds is unknown. No quality values exist for individual bases; no much larger clone is one base distant.

The TCR originated in a middle-aged woman with acute or convalescent COVID-19. This chain is built from TRBV15 and TRBJ1-6; a weak D assignment points to TRBD1 (5 bases agree). Material: peripheral blood. The CDR3: CATSRGGTENSPLHF. The DNA is as follows: TGTGCCACCAGCAGGGGCGGGACGGAGAATTCACCCCTCCACTTT.